A single TCR beta chain is shown here with its context. Its antigen remains unidentified. TCRdb called the 5' RACE reads again in MiXCR, with one record for every CDR3 protein. The table has tens of thousands of distinct CDR3 sequences, about 23% seen once. This specimen comes from a study of T-cell memory formation after mild COVID-19. Overall study results and limits: Cross-reactive memory apparently joined, as some responding clones appeared in pre-infection memory. Clones shrinking between day 15 and 85 showed a balanced CD4/CD8 split, and those that grew later tilted toward CD4+.

Germline CDR1 reads SQVTM; CDR2 reads ANQGSEA. V was clipped by 4 bases and J by 4 bases, with 14 bases between them. The CDR3 runs 13 residues. This chain joins TRBV29-1 and TRBJ2-7, with D perhaps matching TRBD2 (6 bases). The clonotype comes from a man aged 18 to 30 who had mild COVID-19 (a few samples of this study predate the infection). Cell type and time point are not known. The sample was PBMCs or a T cell subset sorted from them (not recorded which). CDR3 bases: TGCAGCGTTGTTCGGGGAGGAACGTACGAGCAGTACTTC. It is translated as CSVVRGGTYEQYF.